One and the same sample provided the 26 T cell receptor beta chains below, sequenced in a study of CD8 T cells in ankylosing spondylitis. TCRdb reprocessed the 5' RACE reads with MiXCR, giving one entry per CDR3 protein. This sample has some 300,000 distinct CDR3 sequences, with roughly 20% found just once. The sequencing input was blood, either unsorted or a sorted T cell fraction (not recorded which). The receptors here all came from a female donor with ankylosing spondylitis or in good health (not recorded which).

This clonotype was detected only a few times. This chain connects TRBV4-2 to TRBJ2-1; D remains unclear. The CDR3 is 13 amino acids. CDR1 is LGHNA, CDR2 YNFKEQ, per germline. Trimming took 4 bases from V and 5 from J, leaving 9 bases between them. DNA for the CDR3: TGTGCCAGCAGCCTTTACCGGGACAATGAGCAGTTCTTC. It codes for CASSLYRDNEQFF.

In its sample, this clonotype was seen many times. The V and J genes are TRBV12-3 or TRBV12-4 and TRBJ2-7, with 9 bases lining up with TRBD2. Losses at the gene ends were 5 bases for V and 2 bases for J; bases not matched to a gene: 7. This CDR3 spans 15 amino acids. CDR3: CASSPSTSGPYEQYF. CDR3 in DNA: TGTGCCAGCAGTCCGTCGACTAGCGGCCCCTACGAGCAGTACTTC.

The chain combines TRBV3-1 with TRBJ2-1, with a possible D match to TRBD1 (6 bases). V lost 2 bases and J lost 8, with 16 bases in between. This CDR3 has 15 residues. Per germline, CDR1 LGHDT and CDR2 YNNKEL (reference sequence). The CDR3 spells CASSQRGLQGDEQFF. The CDR3 nucleotides are TGTGCCAGCAGCCAAAGGGGTTTACAGGGCGATGAGCAGTTCTTC.

The chain employs TRBV20-1 and TRBJ2-1, with 7 positions matching TRBD1. The CDR3 is 13 residues long. Germline V lookup: CDR1 DFQATT, CDR2 SNEGSKA (reference sequence). J was trimmed by 4 bases and V by 8 bases; bases with no gene match: 8. The CDR3 DNA reads as TGCAGTCAGCTCGGGGACAGATACAATGAGCAGTTCTTC. It is translated as CSQLGDRYNEQFF.

The V gene is TRBV10-3, the J gene TRBJ1-1, with TRBD1 identical over 7 bases. The germline V gene encodes CDR1 ENHRY and CDR2 SYGVKD. The CDR3 loop spans 15 amino acids. Trimming at V came to 4 bases and at J to 5 bases, leaving 10 bases not matched to a gene. DNA of the CDR3: TGTGCCATCAGTGTTTTGAGGGGGCATAGGACTGAAGCTTTCTTT. It codes for CAISVLRGHRTEAFF.

This clonotype was observed a handful of times. The chain combines TRBV10-3 with TRBJ1-1; D remains unclear. Germline CDR1 is ENHRY and CDR2 is SYGVKD. The CDR3 has 14 residues. The ends were cut back, 8 bases at V and 1 base at J, with 14 bases in the middle. The CDR3 bases are TGTGCCATCGGACCCCGAGGGAAGAACACTGAAGCTTTCTTT. Translation: CAIGPRGKNTEAFF.

The chain carries TRBV10-3 and TRBJ1-4, with D perhaps matching TRBD1 (5 bases). Trimming cost V 0 bases and J 7 bases, with 15 bases left between them. Germline-derived CDR1 and CDR2 are ENHRY and SYGVKD. The CDR3 consists of 16 residues. The CDR3 sequence is CAISESQRGSSEKLFF. The CDR3 DNA is TGTGCCATCAGTGAGTCCCAGCGGGGGTCGAGTGAAAAACTGTTTTTT.

The chain is built from TRBV2 and TRBJ2-3; maybe TRBD1 (6 bases). V lost 5 bases and J 2 bases, leaving 11 bases between the germline ends. Germline CDR1 reads SNHLY; CDR2 reads FYNNEI. The CDR3 sequence is 14 residues long. The CDR3 here is CASSWTDFTDTQYF. In DNA, the CDR3 is TGTGCCAGCAGTTGGACAGACTTCACAGATACGCAGTATTTT.

V gene TRBV6-1 combines with J gene TRBJ2-3; no clear D gene. Germline V CDR1 and CDR2: MNHNS, SASEGT. The V and J ends lost 5 bases and 6 bases respectively, with 12 bases between them. CDR3 length: 13 amino acids. The DNA for the CDR3 is TGTGCCAGCAGTAAGAGGCCTGGGGATACGCAGTATTTT. Its protein product is CASSKRPGDTQYF.

CDR3 region: CASSLGPISGGDTQYF. For the CDR3, the DNA is TGTGCCAGCAGCTTAGGCCCTATCTCGGGAGGAGATACGCAGTATTTT. The V call is TRBV7-2, the J call TRBJ2-3; 7 bases are a match to TRBD2. CDR3 size: 16 residues. Germline CDR1 is SGHTA and CDR2 is FQGNSA. V gave up 1 base and J gave up 5 bases; unmatched junction bases: 9.

The rearrangement joins TRBV4-3 to TRBJ1-1; unclear D gene. The V end was cut by 0 bases, the J end by 1 base, with 9 bases between. From germline, CDR1 is LGHNA and CDR2 YSLEER. The CDR3 totals 15 residues. The CDR3: CASSQDWHSNTEAFF. The CDR3 nucleotides read TGCGCCAGCAGCCAAGATTGGCACTCGAACACTGAAGCTTTCTTT.

This clonotype was seen only a few times. V and J are TRBV19 and TRBJ2-5, with 16 bases lining up with TRBD2. In germline, CDR1 is LNHDA, CDR2 SQIVND (reference sequence). This CDR3 has 18 amino acids. V gave up 6 bases and J gave up 3 bases; unmatched junction bases: 10. The CDR3 loop is CASSFGTSGRDVKETQYF. CDR3 coding DNA: TGTGCCAGTAGCTTCGGGACTAGCGGGAGGGATGTTAAAGAGACCCAGTACTTC.

This sequence joins TRBV6-2 or TRBV6-3 and TRBJ2-7, with unresolved D. Between the trimmed V and J ends, which lost 5 bases and 6 bases, there was a span of 11 bases. The CDR3 has 12 residues. Germline V lookup: CDR1 MNHEY, CDR2 SVGEGT. This CDR3 reads CASSRHRTEQYF. The CDR3, as DNA: TGTGCCAGCAGTCGCCATAGAACCGAGCAGTACTTC.

V and J are TRBV9 and TRBJ2-1, with 8 bases identical to TRBD2. Germline V gives CDR1 SGDLS, CDR2 YYNGEE. The CDR3 is 14 amino acids. Trimming took 5 bases from V and 8 from J; bases not matched to a gene: 9. Written as DNA, the CDR3 is TGTGCCAGCAGGCCGGGAGGGTCGAGAGATGAGCAGTTCTTC. Protein product: CASRPGGSRDEQFF. The whole variable domain, filled in from reference TRBV9 and TRBJ2-1, reads DSGVTQTPKHLITATGQRVTLRCSPRSGDLSVYWYQQSLDQGLQFLIQYYNGEERAKGNILERFSAQQFPDLHSELNLSSLELGDSALYFCASRPGGSRDEQFFGPGTRLTVL.

About this clonotype: An end of the junction does not agree with germline; a read error may underlie this. The chain combines TRBV2 with TRBJ2-5, with 7 positions matching TRBD2. Germline V CDR1 and CDR2: SNHLY, FYNNEI. CDR3 length: 14 amino acids. The CDR3 is CAMDQGGVRETQYF. CDR3 bases: TGTGCCATGGATCAGGGAGGGGTCCGGGAGACCCAGTACTTT.

The V and J genes are TRBV20-1 and TRBJ2-5; TRBD2 aligns across 8 bases. The CDR3 is 14 amino acids. The J segment lost 4 bases and the V segment lost 6 bases, leaving 10 bases of the junction unmatched. CDR1 is DFQATT, CDR2 SNEGSKA, per germline (reference sequence). The CDR3 loop reads CSALRAGVGETQYF. The CDR3, as DNA: TGCAGTGCCCTCCGAGCGGGGGTAGGAGAGACCCAGTACTTC.

V gene TRBV6-1 combines with J gene TRBJ1-1, with unresolved D. This CDR3 spans 13 amino acids. The ends were cut back, 10 bases at V and 1 base at J, with 13 bases in the middle. Germline V gene data show CDR1 as MNHNS and CDR2 as SASEGT. The CDR3 loop is CATRLKGNTEAFF. In DNA form, the CDR3 reads TGTGCCACCCGACTTAAGGGGAACACTGAAGCTTTCTTT.

The V call is TRBV7-2, the J call TRBJ2-6; 8 nucleotides match TRBD1. V gave up 5 bases and J gave up 0 bases; unmatched junction bases: 6. Germline CDR1 is SGHTA and CDR2 is FQGNSA. The CDR3 extends over 17 amino acids. The CDR3 region is CASSAGQGFSGANVLTF. The CDR3 DNA follows: TGTGCCAGCAGCGCAGGACAGGGATTCTCTGGGGCCAACGTCCTGACTTTC.

The V and J genes are TRBV6-5 and TRBJ2-6; 9 nucleotides agree with TRBD2. Trimming took 2 bases from V and 1 from J; bases not matched to a gene: 6. This CDR3 has 18 residues. The V gene's germline CDR1 is MNHEY and CDR2 SVGAGI. Written as DNA, the CDR3 is TGTGCCAGCAGTTACGGCGGGAGGGCGATTTCTGGGGCCAACGTCCTGACTTTC. It encodes CASSYGGRAISGANVLTF.

In this sample, this clonotype turned up a few times. This sequence joins TRBV20-1 and TRBJ2-1; 7 nucleotides agree with TRBD2. Germline CDR1 DFQATT, CDR2 SNEGSKA (reference sequence). CDR3 length: 14 residues. Unmatched junction bases numbered 8, after V lost 8 bases and J lost 1 base. CDR3 loop: CSTFGGSSYNEQFF. The CDR3 region has the DNA TGCAGTACCTTTGGCGGGAGTTCCTACAATGAGCAGTTCTTC.

This clonotype was seen only a few times. The rearrangement links TRBV27 to TRBJ2-1, with TRBD2 matching over 14 bases. The germline gives CDR1 MNHEY, CDR2 SMNVEV (reference sequence). This CDR3 spans 16 amino acids. V was pared by 6 bases and J by 5 bases, with 6 bases of the junction left unmatched. The CDR3 protein is CASSRTSGRLHNEQFF. The CDR3 coding sequence is TGTGCCAGCAGCAGGACTAGCGGGAGGCTCCACAATGAGCAGTTCTTC.

The chain carries TRBV5-1 and TRBJ2-1; TRBD2 matches at 10 bases. V was pared by 0 bases and J by 6 bases, with 12 bases of the junction left unmatched. This CDR3 is 18 amino acids long. Germline lookup yields CDR1 SGHRS and CDR2 YFSETQ. This chain's CDR3 is CASSLATPSGRSPNEQFF. The CDR3 DNA reads TGCGCCAGCAGCTTGGCCACCCCTAGCGGGAGAAGTCCCAATGAGCAGTTCTTC.

V usage is TRBV14 and J usage is TRBJ2-2; TRBD2 is a possible D gene (5 bases). CDR1 SGHDN and CDR2 FVKESK come from the germline V gene. Trimming removed 0 bases at V and 8 bases at J, with 10 bases between. The CDR3 is 14 residues long. CDR3 loop: CASSQDPGIGELFF. DNA of the CDR3: TGTGCCAGCAGCCAAGACCCGGGGATTGGGGAGCTGTTTTTT.

This clonotype turned up a few times. This sequence joins TRBV4-2 and TRBJ1-4, with 9 bases that match TRBD1. The germline gives CDR1 LGHNA, CDR2 YNFKEQ. V lost 4 bases, J lost 7 bases, and 4 bases stayed unmatched. This CDR3 has 14 residues. CDR3 amino acids: CASSPTGGVEKLFF. The CDR3 region has the DNA TGTGCCAGCAGCCCGACAGGGGGGGTTGAAAAACTGTTTTTT.

This clonotype was recorded a few times. The chain joins TRBV6-1 to TRBJ2-2, with D unclear. The V end lost 6 bases, the J end lost 9 bases, and 14 bases lay between the germline ends. The CDR3 covers 13 residues. Germline values: CDR1 MNHNS, CDR2 SASEGT. The CDR3 sequence: CASRSPGEWELFF. DNA of the CDR3: TGTGCCAGCAGATCCCCCGGCGAATGGGAGCTGTTTTTT.

This sequence joins TRBV12-3 or TRBV12-4 and TRBJ2-5; D ambiguous. Trimming removed 3 bases from V and 4 bases from J, with 12 bases in between. This CDR3 has 14 amino acids. The CDR3 DNA reads as TGTGCCAGCAGTTTCGAGGTCGTCCGAGAGACCCAGTACTTC. Translation gives CASSFEVVRETQYF.